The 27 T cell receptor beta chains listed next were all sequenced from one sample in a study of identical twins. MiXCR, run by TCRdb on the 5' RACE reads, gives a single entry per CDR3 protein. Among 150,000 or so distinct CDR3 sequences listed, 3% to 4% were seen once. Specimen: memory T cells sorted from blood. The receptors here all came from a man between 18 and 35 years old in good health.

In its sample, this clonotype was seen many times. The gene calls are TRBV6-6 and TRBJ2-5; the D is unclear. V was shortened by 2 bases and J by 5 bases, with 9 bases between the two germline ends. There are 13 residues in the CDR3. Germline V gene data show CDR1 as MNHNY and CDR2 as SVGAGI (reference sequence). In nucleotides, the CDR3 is TGTGCCAGCAGTTACCCCCCTGGGGAGACCCAGTACTTC. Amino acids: CASSYPPGETQYF.

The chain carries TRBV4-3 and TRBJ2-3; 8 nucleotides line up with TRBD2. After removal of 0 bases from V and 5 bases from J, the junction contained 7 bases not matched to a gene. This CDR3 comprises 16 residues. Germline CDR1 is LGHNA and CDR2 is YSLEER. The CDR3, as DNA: TGCGCCAGCAGCCAAGAACGGGCTAGCGGGCAAGATACGCAGTATTTT. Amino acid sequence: CASSQERASGQDTQYF.

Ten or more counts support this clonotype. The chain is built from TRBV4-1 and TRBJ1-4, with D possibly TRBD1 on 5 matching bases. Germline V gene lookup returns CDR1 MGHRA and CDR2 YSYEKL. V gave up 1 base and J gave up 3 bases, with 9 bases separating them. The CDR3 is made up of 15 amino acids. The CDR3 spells CASSQVTGPNEKLFF. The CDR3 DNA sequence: TGCGCCAGCAGCCAAGTCACAGGTCCTAATGAAAAACTGTTTTTT.

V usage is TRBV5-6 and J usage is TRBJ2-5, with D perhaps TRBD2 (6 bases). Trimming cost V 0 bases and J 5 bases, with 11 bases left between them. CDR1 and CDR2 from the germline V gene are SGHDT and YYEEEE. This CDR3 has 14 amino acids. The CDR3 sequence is CASSLGVSGETQYF. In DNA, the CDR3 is TGTGCCAGCAGCTTGGGGGTTAGCGGTGAGACCCAGTACTTC.

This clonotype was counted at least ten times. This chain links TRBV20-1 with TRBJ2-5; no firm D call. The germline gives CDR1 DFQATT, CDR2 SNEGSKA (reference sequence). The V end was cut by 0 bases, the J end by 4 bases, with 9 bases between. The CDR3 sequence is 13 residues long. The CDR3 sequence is CSARDHSLETQYF. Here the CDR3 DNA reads TGCAGTGCTAGAGATCATTCCCTAGAGACCCAGTACTTC.

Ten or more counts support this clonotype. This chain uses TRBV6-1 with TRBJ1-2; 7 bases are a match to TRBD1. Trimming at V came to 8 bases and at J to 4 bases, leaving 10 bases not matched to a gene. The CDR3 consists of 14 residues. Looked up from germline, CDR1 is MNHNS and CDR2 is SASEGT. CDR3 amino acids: CASESRGSGYGYTF. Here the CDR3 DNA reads TGTGCCAGCGAGAGCAGGGGGTCAGGCTATGGCTACACCTTC.

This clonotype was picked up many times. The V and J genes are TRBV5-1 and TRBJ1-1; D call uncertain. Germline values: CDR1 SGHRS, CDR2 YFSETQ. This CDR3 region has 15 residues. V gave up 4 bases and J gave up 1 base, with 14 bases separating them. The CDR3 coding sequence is TGCGCCAGCAGCCCAGGCGGAACCACGAACACTGAAGCTTTCTTT. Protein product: CASSPGGTTNTEAFF.

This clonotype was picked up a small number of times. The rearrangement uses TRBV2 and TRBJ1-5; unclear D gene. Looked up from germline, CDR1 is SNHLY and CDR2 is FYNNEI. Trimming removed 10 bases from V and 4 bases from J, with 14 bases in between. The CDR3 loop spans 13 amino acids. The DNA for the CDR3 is TGTGCCACCCGACGAGAAGGTAATCAGCCCCAGCATTTT. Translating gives CATRREGNQPQHF.

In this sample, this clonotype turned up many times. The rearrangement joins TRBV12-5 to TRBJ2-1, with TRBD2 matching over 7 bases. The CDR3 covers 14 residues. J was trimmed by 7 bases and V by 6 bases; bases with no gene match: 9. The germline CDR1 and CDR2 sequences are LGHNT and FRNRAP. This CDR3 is CASGTWEGRNEQFF. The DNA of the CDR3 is TGTGCTAGTGGCACCTGGGAGGGCCGTAATGAGCAGTTCTTC.

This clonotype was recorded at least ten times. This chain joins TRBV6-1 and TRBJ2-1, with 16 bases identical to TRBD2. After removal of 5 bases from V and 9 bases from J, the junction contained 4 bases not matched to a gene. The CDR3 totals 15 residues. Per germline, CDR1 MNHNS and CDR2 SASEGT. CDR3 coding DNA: TGTGCCAGCAGTCTGGGACTAGCGGGAGGGGGTGAGCAGTTCTTC. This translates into CASSLGLAGGGEQFF.

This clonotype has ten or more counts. This CDR3 is CASSTAGGNNEQFF. The CDR3 DNA is TGTGCCAGCAGTACCGCGGGGGGGAACAATGAGCAGTTCTTC. This sequence joins TRBV12-3 or TRBV12-4 and TRBJ2-1; TRBD2 aligns across 9 bases. This CDR3 has 14 amino acids. V gave up 5 bases and J gave up 5 bases; unmatched junction bases: 4.

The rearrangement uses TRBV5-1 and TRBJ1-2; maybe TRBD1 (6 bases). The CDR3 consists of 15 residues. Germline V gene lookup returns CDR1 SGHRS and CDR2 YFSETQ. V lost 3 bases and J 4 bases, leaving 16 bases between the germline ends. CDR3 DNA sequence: TGCGCCAGCAGCTCCTCAGGGGATTCTCGCTATGGCTACACCTTC. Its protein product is CASSSSGDSRYGYTF.

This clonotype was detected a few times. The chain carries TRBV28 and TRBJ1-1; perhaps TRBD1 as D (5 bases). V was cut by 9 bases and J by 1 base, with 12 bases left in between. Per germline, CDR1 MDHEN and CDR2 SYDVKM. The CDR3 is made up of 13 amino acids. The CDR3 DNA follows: TGTGCCAGTACCGGGACTCCGAACACTGAAGCTTTCTTT. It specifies CASTGTPNTEAFF.

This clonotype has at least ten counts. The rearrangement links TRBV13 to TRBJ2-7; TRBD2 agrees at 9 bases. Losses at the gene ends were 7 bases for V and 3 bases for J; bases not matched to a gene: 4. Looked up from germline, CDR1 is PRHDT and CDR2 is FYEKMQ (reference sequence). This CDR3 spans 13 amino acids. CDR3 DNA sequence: TGTGCCAGCAAACCACTAGCGGGCTACGAGCAGTACTTC. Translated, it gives CASKPLAGYEQYF.

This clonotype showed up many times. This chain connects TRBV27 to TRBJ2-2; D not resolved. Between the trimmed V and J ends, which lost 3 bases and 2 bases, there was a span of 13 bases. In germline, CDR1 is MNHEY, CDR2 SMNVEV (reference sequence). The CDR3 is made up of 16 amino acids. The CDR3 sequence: CASSFLSFSNTGELFF. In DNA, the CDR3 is TGTGCCAGCAGTTTTCTATCGTTTAGCAACACCGGGGAGCTGTTTTTT.

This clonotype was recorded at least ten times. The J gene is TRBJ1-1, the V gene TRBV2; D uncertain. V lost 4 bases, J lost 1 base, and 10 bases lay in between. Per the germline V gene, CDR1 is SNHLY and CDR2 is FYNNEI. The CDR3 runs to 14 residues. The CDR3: CASSAQTKNTEAFF. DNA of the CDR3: TGTGCCAGCAGTGCACAGACAAAGAACACTGAAGCTTTCTTT.

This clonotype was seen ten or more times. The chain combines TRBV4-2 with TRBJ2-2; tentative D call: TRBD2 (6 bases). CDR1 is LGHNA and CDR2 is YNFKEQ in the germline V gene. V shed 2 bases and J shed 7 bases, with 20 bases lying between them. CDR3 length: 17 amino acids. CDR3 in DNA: TGTGCCAGCAGCCAACTCCGATTATGGGAGGAAGGCGGGGAGCTGTTTTTT. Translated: CASSQLRLWEEGGELFF.

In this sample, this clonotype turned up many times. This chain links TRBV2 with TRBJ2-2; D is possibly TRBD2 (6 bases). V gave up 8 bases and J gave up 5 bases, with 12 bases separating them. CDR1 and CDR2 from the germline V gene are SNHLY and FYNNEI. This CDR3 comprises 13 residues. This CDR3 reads CASFRRGTGELFF. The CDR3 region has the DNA TGTGCCAGCTTCCGGCGGGGAACCGGGGAGCTGTTTTTT.

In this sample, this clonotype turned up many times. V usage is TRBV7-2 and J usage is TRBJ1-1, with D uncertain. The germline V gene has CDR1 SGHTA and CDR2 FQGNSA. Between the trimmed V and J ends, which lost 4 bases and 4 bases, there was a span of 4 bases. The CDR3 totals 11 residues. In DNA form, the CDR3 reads TGTGCCAGCAGCTCATCCACTGAAGCTTTCTTT. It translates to CASSSSTEAFF.

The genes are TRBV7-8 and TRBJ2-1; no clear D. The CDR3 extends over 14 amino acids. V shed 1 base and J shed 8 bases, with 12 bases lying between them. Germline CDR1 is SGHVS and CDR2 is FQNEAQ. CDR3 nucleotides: TGTGCCAGCAGCTTAGATACGGTTTTCCATGAGCAGTTCTTC. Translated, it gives CASSLDTVFHEQFF.

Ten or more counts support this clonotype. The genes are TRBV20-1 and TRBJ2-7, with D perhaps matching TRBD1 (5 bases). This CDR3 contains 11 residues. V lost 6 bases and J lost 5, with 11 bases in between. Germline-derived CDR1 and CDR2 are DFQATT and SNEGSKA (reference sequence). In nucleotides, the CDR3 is TGCAGTGCGAAGCAGGGAAACGAGCAGTACGTC. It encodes CSAKQGNEQYV.

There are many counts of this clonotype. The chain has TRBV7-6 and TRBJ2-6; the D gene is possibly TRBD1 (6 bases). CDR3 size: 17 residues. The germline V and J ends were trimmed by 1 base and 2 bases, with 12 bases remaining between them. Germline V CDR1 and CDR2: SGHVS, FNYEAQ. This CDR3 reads CASSLGTNRAGANVLTF. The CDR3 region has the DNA TGTGCCAGCAGCTTAGGAACGAACAGGGCTGGGGCCAACGTCCTGACTTTC. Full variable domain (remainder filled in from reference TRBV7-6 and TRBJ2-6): GAGVSQSPRYKVTKRGQDVALRCDPISGHVSLYWYRQALGQGPEFLTYFNYEAQQDKSGLPNDRFSAERPEGSISTLTIQRTEQRDSAMYRCASSLGTNRAGANVLTFGAGSRLTVL.

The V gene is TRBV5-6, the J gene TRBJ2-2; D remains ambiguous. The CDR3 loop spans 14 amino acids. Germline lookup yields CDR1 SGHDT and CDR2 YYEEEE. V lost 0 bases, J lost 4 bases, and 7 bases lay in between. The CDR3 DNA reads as TGTGCCAGCAGCTTGGAGCCGAGCACCGGGGAGCTGTTTTTT. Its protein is CASSLEPSTGELFF.

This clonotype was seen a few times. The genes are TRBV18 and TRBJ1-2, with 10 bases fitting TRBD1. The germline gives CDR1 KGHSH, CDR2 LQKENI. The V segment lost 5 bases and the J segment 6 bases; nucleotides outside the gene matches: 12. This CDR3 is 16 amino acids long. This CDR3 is CASSKTEDRGIHGYTF. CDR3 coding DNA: TGTGCCAGCTCAAAAACGGAGGACAGGGGGATTCATGGCTACACCTTC.

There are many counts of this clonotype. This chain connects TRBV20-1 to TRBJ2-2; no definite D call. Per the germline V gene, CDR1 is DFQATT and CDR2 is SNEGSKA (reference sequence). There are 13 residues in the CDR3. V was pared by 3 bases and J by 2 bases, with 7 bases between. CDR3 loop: CSARGFNTGELFF. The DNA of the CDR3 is TGCAGTGCTAGGGGATTCAACACCGGGGAGCTGTTTTTT.

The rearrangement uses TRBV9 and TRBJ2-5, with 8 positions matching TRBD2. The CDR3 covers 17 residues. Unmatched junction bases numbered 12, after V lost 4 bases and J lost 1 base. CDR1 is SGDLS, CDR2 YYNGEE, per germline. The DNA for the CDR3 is TGTGCCAGCAGCATATCCTCGACTAGCGAGTTCCAAGAGACCCAGTACTTC. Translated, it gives CASSISSTSEFQETQYF.

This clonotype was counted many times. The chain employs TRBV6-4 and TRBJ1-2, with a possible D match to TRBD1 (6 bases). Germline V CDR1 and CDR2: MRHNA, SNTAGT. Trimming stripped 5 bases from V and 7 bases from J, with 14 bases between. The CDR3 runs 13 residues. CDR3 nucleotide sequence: TGTGCCAGCAGTCAAACAGGGCAGGGTGGCTACACCTTC. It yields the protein CASSQTGQGGYTF.